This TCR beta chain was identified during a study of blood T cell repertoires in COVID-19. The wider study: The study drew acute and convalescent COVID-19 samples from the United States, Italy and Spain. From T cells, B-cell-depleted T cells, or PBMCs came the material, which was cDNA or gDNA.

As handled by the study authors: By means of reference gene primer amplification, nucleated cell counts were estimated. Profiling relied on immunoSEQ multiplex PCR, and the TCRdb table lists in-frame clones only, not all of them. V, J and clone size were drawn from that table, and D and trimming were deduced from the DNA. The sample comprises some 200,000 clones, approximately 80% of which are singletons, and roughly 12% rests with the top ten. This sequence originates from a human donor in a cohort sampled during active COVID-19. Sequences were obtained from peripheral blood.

CDR3 bases: TGTGCCAGCAGTTTGCTACCGGGACAGGGGAGCTCCTACGAGCAGTACTTC. It is translated as CASSLLPGQGSSYEQYF. The chain combines TRBV28 with TRBJ2-7, with 10 bases lining up with TRBD1. This CDR3 comprises 17 residues. V was clipped by 3 bases and J by 0 bases; unmatched bases: 8. The germline V gene has CDR1 MDHEN and CDR2 SYDVKM. Looking up the rest from reference TRBV28 and TRBJ2-7 gives the full variable domain: DVKVTQSSRYLVKRTGEKVFLECVQDMDHENMFWYRQDPGLGLRLIYFSYDVKMKEKGDIPEGYSVSREKKERFSLILESASTNQTSMYLCASSLLPGQGSSYEQYFGPGTRLTVT.